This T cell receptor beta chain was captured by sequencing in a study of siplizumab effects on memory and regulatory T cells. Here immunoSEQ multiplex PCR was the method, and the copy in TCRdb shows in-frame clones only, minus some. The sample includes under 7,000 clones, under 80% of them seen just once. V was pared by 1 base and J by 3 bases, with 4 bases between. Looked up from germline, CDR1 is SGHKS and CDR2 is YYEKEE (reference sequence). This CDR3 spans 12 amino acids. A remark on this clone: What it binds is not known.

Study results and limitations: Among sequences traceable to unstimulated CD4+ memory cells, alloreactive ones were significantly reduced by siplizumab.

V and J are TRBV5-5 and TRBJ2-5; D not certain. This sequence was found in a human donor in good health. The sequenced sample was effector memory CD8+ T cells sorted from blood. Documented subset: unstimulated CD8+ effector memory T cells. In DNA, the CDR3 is TGTGCCAGCAGCTTGCAAGAAGAGACCCAGTACTTC. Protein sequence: CASSLQEETQYF.